A single sample is the source of the 27 T cell receptor beta chains below, sequenced in a study of shared clonotypes between healthy human individuals. Profiling relied on immunoSEQ multiplex PCR, and the TCRdb table lists in-frame clones only, not all of them. The sample includes hundreds of thousands of clones, roughly 98% of them seen just once. Selected positively for CCR7 and CD45RO-negative, naive CD8 cells excluded terminally differentiated effector memory CD45RA+ cells. Sequenced input: naive CD8+ T cells sorted from blood. The receptors were sampled from a man aged 25-40 years in good health.

This chain uses TRBV27 with TRBJ2-2; tentative D call: TRBD2 (5 bases). Germline values: CDR1 MNHEY, CDR2 SMNVEV (reference sequence). V shed 7 bases and J shed 1 base, with 10 bases lying between them. The CDR3 loop spans 14 amino acids. The CDR3, as DNA: TGTGCCAGCACCCTCGGAGGGAACACCGGGGAGCTGTTTTTT. Translated: CASTLGGNTGELFF.

A single count supports this clone. This specimen includes other DNA sequences encoding the same CDR3. The chain recombines TRBV14 with TRBJ2-7, with D uncertain. Germline values: CDR1 SGHDN, CDR2 FVKESK. This CDR3 is built from 12 residues. Between the trimmed V and J ends, which lost 6 bases and 2 bases, there was a span of 8 bases. CDR3 nucleotide sequence: TGTGCCAGCAGTTCAGGAGCCTACGAGCAGTACTTC. It yields the protein CASSSGAYEQYF.

The rearrangement links TRBV7-2 to TRBJ2-7; 7 bases map to TRBD2. CDR1 and CDR2 (germline): SGHTA, FQGNSA. The V segment lost 6 bases and the J segment 7 bases; nucleotides outside the gene matches: 15. This CDR3 is 15 amino acids long. CDR3 bases: TGTGCCAGCAGTAATGCGGGGGTAGGAGTCGGTGAGCAGTACTTC. Its protein is CASSNAGVGVGEQYF.

J is TRBJ1-5 and V is TRBV4-1, with D uncertain. V was shortened by 5 bases and J by 0 bases, with 8 bases between the two germline ends. This CDR3 spans 14 amino acids. CDR1 and CDR2 (germline): MGHRA, YSYEKL. CDR3 in DNA: TGCGCCAGCAGCAAGGGCAATAGCAATCAGCCCCAGCATTTT. Translating gives CASSKGNSNQPQHF.

The chain links TRBV7-8 to TRBJ2-7; D is perhaps TRBD1 (6 bases). The CDR3 has 14 amino acids. V dropped 7 bases and J dropped 0 bases, with 13 bases sitting between them. Germline CDR1 is SGHVS and CDR2 is FQNEAQ. The CDR3 DNA is TGTGCCAGCATCAAAACAGGGAACTCCTACGAGCAGTACTTC. Its protein product is CASIKTGNSYEQYF.

This sequence joins TRBV29-1 and TRBJ2-7; D not resolved. The CDR3 runs 13 residues. Trimming cost V 1 base and J 2 bases, with 9 bases left between them. Germline CDR1 reads SQVTM; CDR2 reads ANQGSEA. The CDR3 loop is CSVEVQDTYEQYF. The CDR3 DNA is TGCAGCGTTGAAGTTCAGGATACCTACGAGCAGTACTTC.

The J gene is TRBJ2-7, the V gene TRBV9; 11 nucleotides line up with TRBD2. After removal of 0 bases from V and 4 bases from J, the junction contained 3 bases not matched to a gene. Per the germline V gene, CDR1 is SGDLS and CDR2 is YYNGEE. CDR3 length: 15 residues. Written as DNA, the CDR3 is TGTGCCAGCAGCGTAGTAGCGGGAGGGTGGTACGAGCAGTACTTC. As protein: CASSVVAGGWYEQYF.

The rearrangement joins TRBV5-6 to TRBJ2-7, with D unresolved. The CDR3 has 14 residues. V was shortened by 2 bases and J by 2 bases, with 11 bases between the two germline ends. Per the germline V gene, CDR1 is SGHDT and CDR2 is YYEEEE. Written as DNA, the CDR3 is TGTGCCAGCAGCTTACAACATGGAGCCTACGAGCAGTACTTC. It yields the protein CASSLQHGAYEQYF.

Concerning this clone itself: One junction end disagrees with the germline gene, perhaps due to a read error. The genes are TRBV5-6 and TRBJ2-1; possibly TRBD2 for D (5 bases). Germline V gene sequence: CDR1 SGHDT, CDR2 YYEEEE. The CDR3 loop spans 11 amino acids. CDR3 region: CASSWDASQVF. The CDR3, as DNA: TGTGCCAGCAGCTGGGATGCTAGCCAGGTCTTC.

This sequence joins TRBV2 and TRBJ2-2, with D maybe TRBD1 (6 bases). CDR1 is SNHLY and CDR2 is FYNNEI in the germline V gene. This CDR3 is 13 amino acids long. Trimming removed 4 bases at V and 6 bases at J, with 9 bases between. The CDR3 DNA is TGTGCCAGCAGTGGGGGGCCGGCCGGGGAGCTGTTTTTT. Protein sequence: CASSGGPAGELFF. Full variable domain (rest looked up from reference TRBV2 and TRBJ2-2): EPEVTQTPSHQVTQMGQEVILRCVPISNHLYFYWYRQILGQKVEFLVSFYNNEISEKSEIFDDQFSVERPDGSNFTLKIRSTKLEDSAMYFCASSGGPAGELFFGEGSRLTVL.

This chain connects TRBV2 to TRBJ2-3; 9 nucleotides line up with TRBD2. The V gene end was trimmed by 3 bases and the J gene end by 3 bases; junction bases not matched to a gene: 7. Germline CDR1 is SNHLY and CDR2 is FYNNEI. There are 16 residues in the CDR3. This CDR3 is CASSDFSGSLTDTQYF. For the CDR3, the DNA is TGTGCCAGCAGTGACTTTAGCGGGAGTCTTACAGATACGCAGTATTTT.

The V call is TRBV29-1, the J call TRBJ2-3; possible D gene TRBD1, 5 bases. Trimming cost V 8 bases and J 4 bases, with 19 bases left between them. This CDR3 has 14 amino acids. Germline values: CDR1 SQVTM, CDR2 ANQGSEA. Written as DNA, the CDR3 is TGCAGCCATTTGACTGAAAGGGGCCCAGATACGCAGTATTTT. Amino acid sequence: CSHLTERGPDTQYF.

The chain recombines TRBV9 with TRBJ1-2; D is possibly TRBD1 (5 bases). CDR3 size: 13 residues. Trimming left V 0 bases short and J 5 bases short, with 8 bases between. The germline gives CDR1 SGDLS, CDR2 YYNGEE. The CDR3 sequence is CASSVGAGYGYTF. The DNA for the CDR3 is TGTGCCAGCAGCGTAGGGGCAGGGTATGGCTACACCTTC.

J is TRBJ2-2 and V is TRBV27, with 7 positions matching TRBD1. CDR1 MNHEY and CDR2 SMNVEV come from the germline V gene (reference sequence). There are 16 residues in the CDR3. J lost 1 base, V lost 5 bases, and 7 bases had no gene match. In DNA, the CDR3 is TGTGCCAGCAGTCCGAGGGACAGTCTGAACACCGGGGAGCTGTTTTTT. It is translated as CASSPRDSLNTGELFF.

V usage is TRBV15 and J usage is TRBJ2-1; D is uncertain. V was trimmed by 3 bases and J by 12 bases, leaving 12 bases between them. The CDR3 contains 12 residues. CDR1 is LNHNV, CDR2 YYDKDF, per germline (reference sequence). The CDR3 protein is CATSSLVEGQFF. The CDR3 nucleotides read TGTGCCACCAGCAGCCTGGTCGAAGGGCAGTTCTTC.

The chain employs TRBV27 and TRBJ1-2, with D unresolved. V was shortened by 3 bases and J by 4 bases, with 15 bases between the two germline ends. This CDR3 has 15 amino acids. Germline V gene sequence: CDR1 MNHEY, CDR2 SMNVEV (reference sequence). CDR3 region: CASSLQFPGSYGYTF. The CDR3 DNA is TGTGCCAGCAGTTTGCAATTCCCAGGTAGCTATGGCTACACCTTC.

The J gene is TRBJ2-1, the V gene TRBV7-3, with 9 nucleotides matching TRBD2. The germline gives CDR1 SGHTA, CDR2 FQGTGA. The J segment lost 5 bases and the V segment lost 5 bases, leaving 7 bases of the junction unmatched. This CDR3 spans 15 amino acids. The CDR3 loop reads CASSPSGTSNNEQFF. For the CDR3, the DNA is TGTGCCAGCAGCCCGTCCGGGACTAGCAACAATGAGCAGTTCTTC.

The V call is TRBV7-9, the J call TRBJ2-1, with 7 bases aligning to TRBD1. The CDR3 loop spans 12 amino acids. Germline V gene sequence: CDR1 SEHNR, CDR2 FQNEAQ (reference sequence). CDR3 sequence: CGGAGGYNEQFF. The DNA of the CDR3 is TGTGGAGGTGCAGGGGGCTACAATGAGCAGTTCTTC.

This chain connects TRBV7-9 to TRBJ2-7; D tentatively fits TRBD1 or TRBD2 (5 bases each). The CDR3 has 14 residues. V lost 5 bases and J lost 4, with 15 bases in between. From germline, CDR1 is SEHNR and CDR2 FQNEAQ (reference sequence). Written as DNA, the CDR3 is TGTGCCAGCAGCAGGGACGTCGGAGATTACGAGCAGTACTTC. This translates into CASSRDVGDYEQYF.

This sequence joins TRBV9 and TRBJ2-7, with 9 bases lining up with TRBD2. V lost 3 bases, J lost 3 bases, and 4 bases stayed unmatched. CDR3 length equals 14 residues. In germline, CDR1 is SGDLS, CDR2 YYNGEE. Written as DNA, the CDR3 is TGTGCCAGCAGCGCTAGCGGGACCTTCTACGAGCAGTACTTC. Its protein is CASSASGTFYEQYF.

The V and J genes are TRBV27 and TRBJ2-4; unclear D gene. V lost 1 base and J lost 2, with 15 bases in between. The CDR3 loop spans 17 amino acids. Germline V gives CDR1 MNHEY, CDR2 SMNVEV (reference sequence). CDR3 bases: TGTGCCAGCAGTTTATTCTTCAGAGGTGGGACCAAAAACATTCAGTACTTC. This sequence encodes CASSLFFRGGTKNIQYF.

This chain uses TRBV28 with TRBJ2-3; D not certain. CDR1 MDHEN and CDR2 SYDVKM come from the germline V gene. This CDR3 is built from 12 residues. V lost 3 bases, J lost 6 bases, and 7 bases lay in between. The CDR3 DNA follows: TGTGCCAGCAGTTTGCGCGAGGATACGCAGTATTTT. The encoded protein is CASSLREDTQYF. Together with reference TRBV28 and TRBJ2-3, the CDR3 gives the full variable domain: DVKVTQSSRYLVKRTGEKVFLECVQDMDHENMFWYRQDPGLGLRLIYFSYDVKMKEKGDIPEGYSVSREKKERFSLILESASTNQTSMYLCASSLREDTQYFGPGTRLTVL.

This clone came up once. This rearrangement joins TRBV18 to TRBJ1-5; possible D gene TRBD1, 5 bases. Per the germline V gene, CDR1 is KGHSH and CDR2 is LQKENI. Trimming pared 3 bases from V and 6 bases from J, leaving 12 bases between. The CDR3 covers 14 residues. CDR3 protein: CASSPTAQGQPQHF. CDR3 DNA sequence: TGTGCCAGCTCACCTACCGCCCAGGGTCAGCCCCAGCATTTT.

The chain couples TRBV28 to TRBJ2-3, with D perhaps TRBD1 (6 bases). This CDR3 comprises 15 residues. V dropped 2 bases and J dropped 6 bases, with 15 bases sitting between them. CDR1 is MDHEN and CDR2 is SYDVKM in the germline V gene. CDR3 sequence (DNA): TGTGCCAGCAGTTTAGGAGGCAGGGGATACGATACGCAGTATTTT. This codes for CASSLGGRGYDTQYF.

V usage is TRBV28 and J usage is TRBJ2-1; TRBD2 matches at 11 bases. After removal of 5 bases from V and 4 bases from J, the junction contained 7 bases not matched to a gene. The germline CDR1 and CDR2 sequences are MDHEN and SYDVKM. The CDR3 sequence is 16 residues long. The CDR3 region is CASSPPGTSGYNEQFF. DNA for the CDR3: TGTGCCAGCAGTCCACCCGGGACTAGCGGTTACAATGAGCAGTTCTTC.

This chain joins TRBV27 and TRBJ1-5, with 10 nucleotides matching TRBD1. Germline V lookup: CDR1 MNHEY, CDR2 SMNVEV (reference sequence). The CDR3 sequence is 16 residues long. V lost 6 bases and J lost 3; bases outside the gene matches: 8. This CDR3 is CASSSGTGAVNQPQHF. The CDR3 region has the DNA TGTGCCAGCAGCTCCGGGACAGGGGCCGTCAATCAGCCCCAGCATTTT.

The chain is built from TRBV27 and TRBJ2-1; TRBD2 matches at 14 bases. The V and J ends lost 2 bases and 1 base, in that order; junction bases with no gene match: 4. The CDR3 contains 18 residues. CDR1 and CDR2 (germline): MNHEY, SMNVEV (reference sequence). CDR3 coding DNA: TGTGCCAGCAGTTTAAGGACTAGCGGGAGGAGGTCCTACAATGAGCAGTTCTTC. It encodes CASSLRTSGRRSYNEQFF.